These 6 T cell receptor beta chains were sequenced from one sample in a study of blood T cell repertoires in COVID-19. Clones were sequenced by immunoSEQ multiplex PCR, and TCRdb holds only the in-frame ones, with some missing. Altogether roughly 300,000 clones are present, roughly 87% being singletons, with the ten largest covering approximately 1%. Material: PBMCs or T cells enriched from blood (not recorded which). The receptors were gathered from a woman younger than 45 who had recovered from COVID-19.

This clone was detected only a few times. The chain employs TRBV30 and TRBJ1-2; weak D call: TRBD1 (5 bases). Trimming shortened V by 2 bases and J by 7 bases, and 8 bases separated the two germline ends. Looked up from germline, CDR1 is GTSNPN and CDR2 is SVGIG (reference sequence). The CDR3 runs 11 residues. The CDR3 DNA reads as TGTGCCTGGAGTATGGGGCTTGGCTACACCTTC. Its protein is CAWSMGLGYTF.

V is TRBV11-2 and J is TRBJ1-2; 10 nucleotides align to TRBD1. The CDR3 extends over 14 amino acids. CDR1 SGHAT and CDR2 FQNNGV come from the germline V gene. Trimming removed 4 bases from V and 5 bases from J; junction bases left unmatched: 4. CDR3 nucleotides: TGTGCCAGCAGCTCGGACAGGGGGGCTTATGGCTACACCTTC. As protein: CASSSDRGAYGYTF.

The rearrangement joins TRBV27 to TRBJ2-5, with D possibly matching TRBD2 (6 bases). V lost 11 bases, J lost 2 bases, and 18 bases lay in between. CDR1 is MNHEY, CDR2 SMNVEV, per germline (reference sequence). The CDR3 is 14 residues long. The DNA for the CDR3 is TGTGCCTCTCGGGAGCTGGGACCGCAAGAGACCCAGTACTTC. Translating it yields CASRELGPQETQYF.

The CDR3 spells CASSLSLSLGNEQFF. CDR3 bases: TGTGCCAGCAGCTTAAGTTTGTCCCTCGGTAATGAGCAGTTCTTC. This rearrangement joins TRBV7-2 to TRBJ2-1; D is undetermined. V was cut by 2 bases and J by 7 bases, with 15 bases left in between. Germline V gene data show CDR1 as SGHTA and CDR2 as FQGNSA. This CDR3 is 15 amino acids long.

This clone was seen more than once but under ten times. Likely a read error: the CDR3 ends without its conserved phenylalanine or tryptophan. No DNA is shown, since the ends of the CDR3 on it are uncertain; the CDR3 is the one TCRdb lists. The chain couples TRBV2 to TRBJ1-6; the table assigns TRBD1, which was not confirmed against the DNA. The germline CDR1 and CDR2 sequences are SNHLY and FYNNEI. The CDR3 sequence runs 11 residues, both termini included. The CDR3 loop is CASSGGQLWFL.

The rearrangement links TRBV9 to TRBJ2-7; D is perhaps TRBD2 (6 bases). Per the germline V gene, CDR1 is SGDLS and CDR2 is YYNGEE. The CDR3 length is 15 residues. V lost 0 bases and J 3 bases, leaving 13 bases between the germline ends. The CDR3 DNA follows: TGTGCCAGCAGCGTAGGGGCCGGGGGTAACTACGAGCAGTACTTC. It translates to CASSVGAGGNYEQYF.